Shown below are 29 T cell receptor beta chains from a single sample sequenced in a study of early T cells in non-severe SARS-CoV-2 infection. TCRdb redid the calling of the 5' RACE reads with MiXCR, one entry per CDR3 protein. The data hold roughly 34,000 distinct CDR3 sequences, with 4% to 5% observed a single time. Sequencing was carried out using whole blood. The receptor source for this set is an adult who was a healthcare worker with PCR-confirmed SARS-CoV-2 infection or an uninfected control (not recorded which).

This clonotype occurred many times. The chain employs TRBV21-1 and TRBJ2-7. TRBV21-1 is a pseudogene segment. The CDR3 extends over 14 amino acids. CDR3 DNA: TGTGCCAGCAGCAAATTTCTAGGCCCCTACGAGCAGTACTTC. Its protein is CASSKFLGPYEQYF.

The V gene is TRBV20-1, the J gene TRBJ1-1; no definite D call. CDR3 size: 14 residues. V lost 0 bases, J lost 2 bases, and 10 bases lay in between. CDR1 and CDR2 from the germline V gene are DFQATT and SNEGSKA (reference sequence). The CDR3 sequence is CSARDRTLNTEAFF. The CDR3 region has the DNA TGCAGTGCTAGAGATCGGACCCTTAACACTGAAGCTTTCTTT.

This clonotype was observed at least ten times. The V and J genes are TRBV4-1 and TRBJ2-7, with a weak D call TRBD1 (6 bases). The V and J ends lost 0 bases and 2 bases respectively, with 11 bases between them. There are 15 residues in the CDR3. Per the germline V gene, CDR1 is MGHRA and CDR2 is YSYEKL. The CDR3 bases are TGCGCCAGCAGCCAAGACGGGACACCCACCTACGAGCAGTACTTC. Translation: CASSQDGTPTYEQYF.

J is TRBJ1-3 and V is TRBV12-3 or TRBV12-4, with D unclear. V lost 5 bases to trimming and J lost 0 bases, with 17 bases between them. The CDR3 spans 17 residues. The CDR3 nucleotides read TGTGCCAGCAGTCCTACCACCCTCTACTACTCTGGAAACACCATATATTTT. Its protein is CASSPTTLYYSGNTIYF.

Ten or more counts support this clonotype. The chain carries TRBV20-1 and TRBJ2-1; TRBD2 might be the D (7 bases). The ends were cut back, 0 bases at V and 6 bases at J, with 15 bases in the middle. Germline assignment: CDR1 DFQATT and CDR2 SNEGSKA (reference sequence). The CDR3 runs to 15 residues. This CDR3 is CSARDVEGGSNEQFF. In DNA, the CDR3 is TGCAGTGCTAGAGATGTAGAGGGGGGGAGCAATGAGCAGTTCTTC.

The J gene is TRBJ1-1, the V gene TRBV5-1; TRBD1 matches 9 bases. The CDR3 has 17 residues. Trimming at V came to 2 bases and at J to 3 bases, leaving 11 bases not matched to a gene. Looked up from germline, CDR1 is SGHRS and CDR2 is YFSETQ. CDR3 coding DNA: TGCGCCAGCAGCTTTGAACAGGGGGCGAGTGTTTACACTGAAGCTTTCTTT. Its translation: CASSFEQGASVYTEAFF.

Many counts were recorded for this clonotype. The chain joins TRBV14 to TRBJ2-3; tentatively, D is TRBD1 or TRBD2 (5 bases each). The CDR3 covers 15 residues. V lost 3 bases to trimming and J lost 0 bases, with 10 bases between them. CDR1 is SGHDN and CDR2 is FVKESK in the germline V gene. This chain's CDR3 is CASSHRDLSTDTQYF. CDR3 coding DNA: TGTGCCAGCAGCCACCGGGACCTAAGCACAGATACGCAGTATTTT.

This clonotype has only a few counts. This chain uses TRBV15 with TRBJ2-7; 8 positions match TRBD1. The V gene's germline CDR1 is LNHNV and CDR2 YYDKDF (reference sequence). The trim removed 4 bases at V and 3 bases at J, leaving 5 bases unmatched. This CDR3 region has 14 residues. The CDR3 loop is CATSTGTGFYEQYF. CDR3 in DNA: TGTGCCACCAGCACCGGGACAGGTTTCTACGAGCAGTACTTC.

This clonotype was recorded many times. J is TRBJ1-1 and V is TRBV28; weak D call: TRBD1 (5 bases). The ends were cut back, 3 bases at V and 5 bases at J, with 7 bases in the middle. Germline CDR1 is MDHEN and CDR2 is SYDVKM. This CDR3 contains 12 residues. The CDR3 DNA reads as TGTGCCAGCAGTTTGAGGGGAACTGAAGCTTTCTTT. Translated: CASSLRGTEAFF.

In its sample, this clonotype was seen a few times. The V call is TRBV4-1, the J call TRBJ2-7, with 8 bases identical to TRBD1. Germline V CDR1 and CDR2: MGHRA, YSYEKL. This CDR3 spans 16 amino acids. The V segment lost 0 bases and the J segment 5 bases; nucleotides outside the gene matches: 9. This CDR3 is CASSQDLSQGAHEQYF. CDR3 nucleotides: TGCGCCAGCAGCCAAGATTTAAGCCAGGGGGCCCACGAGCAGTACTTC.

The table lists this clonotype with many counts. V usage is TRBV18 and J usage is TRBJ2-6; D not resolved. CDR3 length: 15 residues. CDR1 is KGHSH, CDR2 LQKENI, per germline. V shed 1 base and J shed 1 base, with 5 bases lying between them. The CDR3 coding sequence is TGTGCCAGCTCACCACGAGAATCTGGGGCCAACGTCCTGACTTTC. Encoded protein: CASSPRESGANVLTF. Supplemented by reference TRBV18 and TRBJ2-6, the full variable domain reads NAGVMQNPRHLVRRRGQEARLRCSPMKGHSHVYWYRQLPEEGLKFMVYLQKENIIDESGMPKERFSAEFPKEGPSILRIQQVVRGDSAAYFCASSPRESGANVLTFGAGSRLTVL.

Many counts were recorded for this clonotype. The V and J genes are TRBV7-9 and TRBJ2-1; D might be TRBD2 (6 bases). Germline-derived CDR1 and CDR2 are SEHNR and FQNEAQ (reference sequence). Deletions cut 2 bases from V and 5 bases from J, with 13 bases between. The length of the CDR3 is 15 residues. This chain's CDR3 is CASSLMAGRDNEQFF. DNA for the CDR3: TGTGCCAGCAGCTTAATGGCGGGAAGGGACAATGAGCAGTTCTTC.

Ten or more counts support this clonotype. This sequence joins TRBV21-1 and TRBJ1-2. TRBV21-1 is tagged as a pseudogene. The CDR3 sequence is 15 residues long. This CDR3 reads CASSKGAGTYDGYTF. The CDR3 region has the DNA TGTGCCAGCAGCAAAGGGGCAGGTACTTATGATGGCTACACCTTC.

This clonotype was recorded at least ten times. This chain joins TRBV11-2 and TRBJ2-1, with D unresolved. The CDR3 runs to 15 residues. The V end lost 5 bases, the J end lost 4 bases, and 15 bases lay between the germline ends. Germline V gives CDR1 SGHAT, CDR2 FQNNGV. The CDR3 nucleotides are TGTGCCAGCAGCCCCCGATTTGATGCTTACAATGAGCAGTTCTTC. Translation gives CASSPRFDAYNEQFF.

This clonotype has ten or more counts. The rearrangement links TRBV11-2 to TRBJ1-1, with 8 bases fitting TRBD1. CDR1 and CDR2 (germline): SGHAT, FQNNGV. The CDR3 sequence is 16 residues long. J lost 4 bases, V lost 2 bases, and 9 bases had no gene match. The CDR3 here is CASSLTGGSFGTEAFF. CDR3 DNA: TGTGCCAGCAGCTTAACAGGGGGTTCTTTCGGCACTGAAGCTTTCTTT.

In its sample, this clonotype was seen many times. The chain links TRBV28 to TRBJ1-5; possible D gene TRBD1, 5 bases. The V gene lost 10 bases and the J gene lost 6 bases, with 19 bases spanning the gap. The length of the CDR3 is 14 residues. Germline CDR1 and CDR2: MDHEN and SYDVKM. CDR3 loop: CAIGSGGYSQPQHF. CDR3 bases: TGTGCCATCGGTTCCGGGGGGTATAGTCAGCCCCAGCATTTT. The full variable domain, with the rest looked up from reference TRBV28 and TRBJ1-5, is DVKVTQSSRYLVKRTGEKVFLECVQDMDHENMFWYRQDPGLGLRLIYFSYDVKMKEKGDIPEGYSVSREKKERFSLILESASTNQTSMYLCAIGSGGYSQPQHFGDGTRLSIL.

This clonotype was seen at least ten times. The chain is built from TRBV5-5 and TRBJ1-2; D is unclear. Germline V gene data show CDR1 as SGHKS and CDR2 as YYEKEE (reference sequence). V lost 2 bases and J lost 0, with 11 bases in between. The CDR3 sequence is 15 residues long. As DNA, the CDR3 is TGTGCCAGCAGCTTCTATGGAGGTCCTAACTATGGCTACACCTTC. As protein: CASSFYGGPNYGYTF.

CDR3 coding DNA: TGCAGTGCTAGAAGGGGGTCTGACAGGTCCTACGAGCAGTACTTC. Protein sequence: CSARRGSDRSYEQYF. The chain carries TRBV20-1 and TRBJ2-7; TRBD1 might be the D (6 bases). This CDR3 region has 15 residues. Per the germline V gene, CDR1 is DFQATT and CDR2 is SNEGSKA (reference sequence). V lost 2 bases and J lost 1, with 15 bases in between.

The rearrangement links TRBV11-3 to TRBJ2-7, with a tentative D call TRBD1 (5 bases). The CDR3 totals 13 residues. Trimming cost V 1 base and J 7 bases, with 11 bases left between them. Germline-derived CDR1 and CDR2 are SGHNT and YENEEA. Written as DNA, the CDR3 is TGTGCCAGCAGCTTAGTAGGGGCAGGTGAGCAGTACTTC. This gives the protein CASSLVGAGEQYF.

The rearrangement joins TRBV28 to TRBJ1-4; 7 bases line up with TRBD1. With 5 bases clipped from V and 7 bases from J, the junction kept 7 bases outside the gene matches. Germline V gene sequence: CDR1 MDHEN, CDR2 SYDVKM. The CDR3 runs to 14 residues. CDR3 residues: CASSVTGEGEKLFF. DNA of the CDR3: TGTGCCAGCAGTGTTACAGGGGAGGGTGAAAAACTGTTTTTT. Supplemented by reference TRBV28 and TRBJ1-4, the full variable domain reads DVKVTQSSRYLVKRTGEKVFLECVQDMDHENMFWYRQDPGLGLRLIYFSYDVKMKEKGDIPEGYSVSREKKERFSLILESASTNQTSMYLCASSVTGEGEKLFFGSGTQLSVL.

This clonotype was recorded many times. This chain connects TRBV4-2 to TRBJ2-1; D gene ambiguous. Trimming took off 1 base at V and 5 bases at J, with 12 bases between the two ends. Germline CDR1 reads LGHNA; CDR2 reads YNFKEQ. This CDR3 contains 15 residues. The CDR3 DNA sequence: TGTGCCAGCAGCCAAGTTTCCGACTTGAACAATGAGCAGTTCTTC. Translation gives CASSQVSDLNNEQFF.

A word on this clonotype: This may arise from a read error, as a much more abundant clone is one base away. The chain links TRBV12-3 or TRBV12-4 to TRBJ1-3; D is unresolved. The CDR3 loop spans 14 amino acids. The chain's CDR3 is CASSFYSAGNTKYF. In DNA, the CDR3 is TGTGCCAGCAGTTTTTATTCAGCAGGAAACACCAAATATTTT.

This clonotype was detected only a few times. CDR3 coding DNA: TGCAGTGCCAGGGATGTTTTTGATCAGCCCCAGCATTTT. Translating it yields CSARDVFDQPQHF. The chain is built from TRBV20-1 and TRBJ1-5; D is perhaps TRBD1 (5 bases). CDR1 and CDR2 from the germline V gene are DFQATT and SNEGSKA (reference sequence). V dropped 6 bases and J dropped 5 bases, with 14 bases sitting between them. The length of the CDR3 is 13 residues.

The sample holds many counts of this clonotype. V is TRBV19 and J is TRBJ2-7; 8 nucleotides agree with TRBD1. The ends lost 2 bases at V and 4 bases at J; junction bases unmatched: 10. The CDR3 has 16 residues. The V gene's germline CDR1 is LNHDA and CDR2 SQIVND (reference sequence). The CDR3 loop is CASSIRSGTGDYEQYF. The CDR3 nucleotides are TGTGCCAGTAGTATACGGTCCGGGACAGGCGATTACGAGCAGTACTTC.

This clonotype was counted a few times. The V and J genes are TRBV12-3 or TRBV12-4 and TRBJ2-7; 8 nucleotides agree with TRBD2. The CDR3 loop spans 14 amino acids. Trimming removed 5 bases from V and 7 bases from J; junction bases left unmatched: 10. The CDR3 DNA is TGTGCCAGCAGTGTTCGGGGGGGGCTGGGGGAGCAGTACTTC. This gives the protein CASSVRGGLGEQYF.

This clonotype is labeled medium-sized. This rearrangement joins TRBV19 to TRBJ1-5; D might be TRBD1 (5 bases). Trimming took 2 bases from V and 0 from J, leaving 8 bases between them. Germline loops: CDR1 LNHDA, CDR2 SQIVND (reference sequence). The CDR3 is 15 residues long. CDR3 nucleotide sequence: TGTGCCAGTAGTATATCCGGGGGTAGCAATCAGCCCCAGCATTTT. Translation gives CASSISGGSNQPQHF. Full variable domain (missing parts from reference TRBV19 and TRBJ1-5): DGGITQSPKYLFRKEGQNVTLSCEQNLNHDAMYWYRQDPGQGLRLIYYSQIVNDFQKGDIAEGYSVSREKKESFPLTVTSAQKNPTAFYLCASSISGGSNQPQHFGDGTRLSIL.

The rearrangement uses TRBV5-5 and TRBJ2-5; maybe TRBD1 (5 bases). CDR1 is SGHKS, CDR2 YYEKEE, per germline (reference sequence). V lost 0 bases and J lost 2, with 8 bases in between. This CDR3 is 14 amino acids long. Here the CDR3 reads CASSLVQGQETQYF. Written as DNA, the CDR3 is TGTGCCAGCAGCTTGGTGCAGGGTCAAGAGACCCAGTACTTC.

In DNA, the CDR3 is TGTGCCAGCAGCTTAAGGATGAACACTGAAGCTTTCTTT. It yields the protein CASSLRMNTEAFF. The chain is built from TRBV11-2 and TRBJ1-1, with D hard to call. The CDR3 loop spans 13 amino acids. Trimming stripped 2 bases from V and 0 bases from J, with 4 bases between. Looked up from germline, CDR1 is SGHAT and CDR2 is FQNNGV.

The rearrangement links TRBV28 to TRBJ2-5; a possible D gene is TRBD2 (6 bases). The germline V gene has CDR1 MDHEN and CDR2 SYDVKM. The CDR3 spans 15 residues. With 5 bases removed from V and 5 bases from J, the gap between germline ends came to 18 bases. CDR3 in DNA: TGTGCCAGCAGTCCTAGGAGGGAAGGGGTTGAGACCCAGTACTTC. This translates into CASSPRREGVETQYF.